The 19 T cell receptor beta chains listed next were all sequenced from one sample in a study of blood T cell repertoires in COVID-19. Assay: immunoSEQ multiplex PCR; the TCRdb copy retains only in-frame clones and omits some. The top ten clones hold around 0.9% of a sample with around 290,000 clones, around 90% of them seen once. The specimen sequenced was PBMCs or T cells enriched from blood (not recorded which). These receptors were collected from a woman in her twenties or thirties who had recovered from COVID-19.

The chain carries TRBV7-6 and TRBJ1-5; no clear D. Germline lookup yields CDR1 SGHVS and CDR2 FNYEAQ. There are 13 residues in the CDR3. V lost 1 base, J lost 5 bases, and 6 bases lay in between. CDR3 in DNA: TGTGCCAGCAGCTTAGGGCAGTATCAGCCCCAGCATTTT. Its translation is CASSLGQYQPQHF.

The chain has TRBV2 and TRBJ1-3; D is perhaps TRBD1 (5 bases). The CDR3 loop spans 13 amino acids. Per germline, CDR1 SNHLY and CDR2 FYNNEI. Trimming cost V 10 bases and J 1 base, with 11 bases left between them. Here the CDR3 DNA reads TGTGCCACCAACGCAGGGTCTGGAAACACCATATATTTT. Translated, it gives CATNAGSGNTIYF. Full variable domain (remainder filled in from reference TRBV2 and TRBJ1-3): EPEVTQTPSHQVTQMGQEVILRCVPISNHLYFYWYRQILGQKVEFLVSFYNNEISEKSEIFDDQFSVERPDGSNFTLKIRSTKLEDSAMYFCATNAGSGNTIYFGEGSWLTVV.

This clone showed up just a few times. The V call is TRBV6-2 or TRBV6-3, the J call TRBJ1-1; D gene uncertain. The V and J ends lost 5 bases and 5 bases respectively, with 12 bases between them. CDR1 is MNHEY, CDR2 SVGEGT, per germline. This CDR3 region has 13 residues. The CDR3 reads CASSQSTGTEAFF. Written as DNA, the CDR3 is TGTGCCAGCAGTCAGTCCACGGGGACTGAAGCTTTCTTT.

V is TRBV7-6 and J is TRBJ2-3; TRBD2 is a possible D gene (6 bases). V gave up 1 base and J gave up 11 bases, with 16 bases separating them. This CDR3 is 14 amino acids long. Germline V lookup: CDR1 SGHVS, CDR2 FNYEAQ. The CDR3 DNA reads as TGTGCCAGCAGCTTAGGGCCCACTAGCCAAAGGCAGTATTTT. This encodes CASSLGPTSQRQYF.

This chain joins TRBV30 and TRBJ1-1; the match to TRBD1 covers 11 bases. The CDR3 is 13 residues long. From germline, CDR1 is GTSNPN and CDR2 SVGIG (reference sequence). Losses at the gene ends were 5 bases for V and 11 bases for J; bases not matched to a gene: 10. This chain's CDR3 is CAWGGTGGTLAFF. DNA for the CDR3: TGTGCCTGGGGTGGGACAGGGGGGACACTTGCTTTCTTT.

This chain joins TRBV5-1 and TRBJ2-2, with a weak D call TRBD1 (5 bases). Trimming shortened V by 2 bases and J by 1 base, and 9 bases separated the two germline ends. The germline gives CDR1 SGHRS, CDR2 YFSETQ. The CDR3 runs 15 residues. In DNA, the CDR3 is TGCGCCAGCAGCTTCTCTCAGGGGAACACCGGGGAGCTGTTTTTT. This gives the protein CASSFSQGNTGELFF.

The chain joins TRBV27 to TRBJ1-6; D gene unclear. The V end lost 3 bases, the J end lost 9 bases, and 6 bases lay between the germline ends. The CDR3 runs to 12 residues. Germline-derived CDR1 and CDR2 are MNHEY and SMNVEV (reference sequence). The CDR3 loop is CASSLRRSPLHF. The CDR3 DNA follows: TGTGCCAGCAGTTTGCGCCGTTCACCCCTCCACTTT.

The sample holds a few counts of this clone. V gene TRBV7-9 combines with J gene TRBJ1-3; weak D call: TRBD1 (5 bases). The CDR3 runs 15 residues. Germline CDR1 reads SEHNR; CDR2 reads FQNEAQ (reference sequence). V lost 6 bases and J lost 3, with 15 bases in between. The CDR3 here is CASSYRQNSGNTIYF. The CDR3 DNA sequence: TGTGCCAGCAGTTATCGACAGAATAGTGGAAACACCATATATTTT.

This clone was seen just once. This chain uses TRBV6-2 or TRBV6-3 with TRBJ1-5; D unclear. CDR1 and CDR2 from the germline V gene are MNHEY and SVGEGT. This CDR3 is built from 15 residues. Trimming pared 5 bases from V and 2 bases from J, leaving 13 bases between. The CDR3 nucleotides are TGTGCCAGCAGTACAGTCCCCTGGGGCAATCAGCCCCAGCATTTT. Encoded protein: CASSTVPWGNQPQHF.

V is TRBV6-2 or TRBV6-3 and J is TRBJ2-1; 9 bases line up with TRBD2. Per the germline V gene, CDR1 is MNHEY and CDR2 is SVGEGT. V shed 5 bases and J 3 bases; nucleotides not matched to a gene: 5. The CDR3 runs to 15 residues. This CDR3 is CASSNIAGVYNEQFF. The CDR3 nucleotides read TGTGCCAGCAGTAACATAGCGGGAGTCTACAATGAGCAGTTCTTC.

This chain uses TRBV14 with TRBJ1-6; TRBD1 matches 8 bases. CDR1 is SGHDN and CDR2 is FVKESK in the germline V gene. V dropped 0 bases and J dropped 9; count of bases not matched to a gene: 4. The CDR3 is 15 amino acids. The CDR3 region is CASSQDLTGVSPLHF. The CDR3 region has the DNA TGTGCCAGCAGCCAAGACCTGACAGGGGTTTCACCCCTCCACTTT.

The CDR3 spells CASSLDGTGGRSPLHF. CDR3 coding DNA: TGTGCCAGCAGCTTAGATGGGACAGGGGGAAGATCACCCCTCCACTTT. The gene calls are TRBV7-9 and TRBJ1-6; 11 bases agree with TRBD1. CDR1 is SEHNR and CDR2 is FQNEAQ in the germline V gene (reference sequence). The CDR3 extends over 16 amino acids. The V and J ends lost 1 base and 10 bases, in that order; junction bases with no gene match: 6.

Regarding this clone: Relative to the germline gene, one junction end is altered; a read error may explain this. The identical CDR3 is also encoded by other nucleotide sequences in the sample. This chain links TRBV5-8 with TRBJ1-3; TRBD1 matches 7 bases. The CDR3 runs 17 residues. Germline V gene lookup returns CDR1 SGHTS and CDR2 YDEGEE. The CDR3 protein is CASTPAGTAISGNTIYF. DNA for the CDR3: TGTGCCAGCACCCCCGCCGGGACAGCCATCTCTGGAAATACCATATATTTT.

The gene calls are TRBV28 and TRBJ1-2; a possible D gene is TRBD1 (6 bases). This CDR3 is built from 13 residues. Trimming left V 4 bases short and J 4 bases short, with 10 bases between. The germline V gene encodes CDR1 MDHEN and CDR2 SYDVKM. CDR3 sequence: CASSSRTAYGYTF. In DNA form, the CDR3 reads TGTGCCAGCAGTTCCAGGACAGCCTATGGCTACACCTTC.

The chain carries TRBV3-1 (or the pseudogene TRBV3-2) and TRBJ2-1; 8 bases map to TRBD2. There are 15 residues in the CDR3. The V and J ends lost 5 bases and 4 bases, in that order; junction bases with no gene match: 7. Germline V lookup: CDR1 LGHDT, CDR2 YNNKEL (reference sequence). The CDR3 DNA sequence: TGTGCCAGCAGCGGAACGGGGGGGGTATACAATGAGCAGTTCTTC. Translated, it gives CASSGTGGVYNEQFF.

The chain uses TRBV6-4 and TRBJ1-2; TRBD1 matches 9 bases. Losses at the gene ends were 6 bases for V and 6 bases for J; bases not matched to a gene: 11. Looked up from germline, CDR1 is MRHNA and CDR2 is SNTAGT. This CDR3 has 15 residues. The CDR3 DNA reads as TGTGCCAGCAGCGTTGAGGGACAGGGTTTGCATGGCTACACCTTC. Residues: CASSVEGQGLHGYTF.

The CDR3 protein is CASSKGTVTGELFF. The CDR3 DNA is TGTGCCAGCAGCAAAGGGACAGTGACCGGGGAGCTGTTTTTT. The rearrangement joins TRBV21-1 to TRBJ2-2; the table calls TRBD1, which could not be checked here. TRBV21-1 is a pseudogene locus. The length of the CDR3 is 14 residues.

This sequence joins TRBV27 and TRBJ1-2; D unresolved. The CDR3 is 15 residues long. Germline lookup yields CDR1 MNHEY and CDR2 SMNVEV (reference sequence). Trimming left V 3 bases short and J 3 bases short, with 14 bases between. Written as DNA, the CDR3 is TGTGCCAGCAGTTTTAGATCGGGTCTTGACTATGGCTACACCTTC. Amino acid sequence: CASSFRSGLDYGYTF.

The chain links TRBV24-1 to TRBJ2-2; TRBD1 aligns across 10 bases. V lost 3 bases to trimming and J lost 1 base; unmatched junction nucleotides: 1. The CDR3 length is 16 residues. Germline values: CDR1 KGHDR, CDR2 SFDVKD. The CDR3 DNA sequence: TGTGCCACCAGTGATCGGACAGGGGGGAACACCGGGGAGCTGTTTTTT. Translated, it gives CATSDRTGGNTGELFF.